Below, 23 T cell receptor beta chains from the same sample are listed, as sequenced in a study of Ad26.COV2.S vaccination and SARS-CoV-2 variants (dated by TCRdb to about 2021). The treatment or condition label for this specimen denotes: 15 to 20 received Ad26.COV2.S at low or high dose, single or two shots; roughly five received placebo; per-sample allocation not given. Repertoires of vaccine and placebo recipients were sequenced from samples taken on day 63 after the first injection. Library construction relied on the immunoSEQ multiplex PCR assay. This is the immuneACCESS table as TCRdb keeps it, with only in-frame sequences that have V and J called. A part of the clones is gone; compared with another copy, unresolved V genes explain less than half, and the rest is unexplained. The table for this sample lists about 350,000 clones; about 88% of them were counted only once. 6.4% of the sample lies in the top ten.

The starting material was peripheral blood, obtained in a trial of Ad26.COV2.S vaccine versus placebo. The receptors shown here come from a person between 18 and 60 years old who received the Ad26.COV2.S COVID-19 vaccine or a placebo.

Here the CDR3 DNA reads TGTGCCAGCAGTTATTCCAGGGGGACGTACGAGCAGTACTTC. Its protein product is CASSYSRGTYEQYF. The V call is TRBV6-6, the J call TRBJ2-7; 7 nucleotides match TRBD1. The germline CDR1 and CDR2 sequences are MNHNY and SVGAGI (reference sequence). This CDR3 contains 14 residues. With 3 bases clipped from V and 4 bases from J, the junction kept 6 bases outside the gene matches.

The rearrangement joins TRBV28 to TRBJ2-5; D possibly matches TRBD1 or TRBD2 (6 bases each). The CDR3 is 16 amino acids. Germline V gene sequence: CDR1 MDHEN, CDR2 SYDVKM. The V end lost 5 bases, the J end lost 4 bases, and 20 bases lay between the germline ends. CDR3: CASSPPRGRGIETQYF. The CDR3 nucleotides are TGTGCCAGCAGTCCTCCCCGGGGGCGAGGGATAGAGACCCAGTACTTC.

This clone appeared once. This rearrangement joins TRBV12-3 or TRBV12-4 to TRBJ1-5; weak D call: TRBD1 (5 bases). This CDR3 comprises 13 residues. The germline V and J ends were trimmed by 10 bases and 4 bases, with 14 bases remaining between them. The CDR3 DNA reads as TGTGCCACTCAAGGACATTCTAATCAGCCCCAGCATTTT. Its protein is CATQGHSNQPQHF.

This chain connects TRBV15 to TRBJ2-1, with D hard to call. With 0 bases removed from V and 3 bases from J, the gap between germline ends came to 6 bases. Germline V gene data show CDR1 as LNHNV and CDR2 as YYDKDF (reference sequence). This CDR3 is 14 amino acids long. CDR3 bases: TGTGCCACCAGCAGAGATCGCCGCTACAATGAGCAGTTCTTC. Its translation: CATSRDRRYNEQFF.

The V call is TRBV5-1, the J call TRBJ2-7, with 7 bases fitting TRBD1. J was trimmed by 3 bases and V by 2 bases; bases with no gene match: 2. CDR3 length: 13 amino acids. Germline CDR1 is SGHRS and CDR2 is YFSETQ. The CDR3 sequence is CASSFDRDYEQYF. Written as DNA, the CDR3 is TGCGCCAGCAGCTTCGACAGGGACTACGAGCAGTACTTC.

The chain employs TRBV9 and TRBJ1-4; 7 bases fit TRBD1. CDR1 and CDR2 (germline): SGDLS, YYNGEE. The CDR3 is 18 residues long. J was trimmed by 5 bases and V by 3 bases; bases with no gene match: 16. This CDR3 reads CASSAQGATGQQNEKLFF. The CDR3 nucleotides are TGTGCCAGCAGCGCCCAAGGGGCGACGGGACAGCAGAATGAAAAACTGTTTTTT. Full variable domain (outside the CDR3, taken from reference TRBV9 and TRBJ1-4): DSGVTQTPKHLITATGQRVTLRCSPRSGDLSVYWYQQSLDQGLQFLIQYYNGEERAKGNILERFSAQQFPDLHSELNLSSLELGDSALYFCASSAQGATGQQNEKLFFGSGTQLSVL.

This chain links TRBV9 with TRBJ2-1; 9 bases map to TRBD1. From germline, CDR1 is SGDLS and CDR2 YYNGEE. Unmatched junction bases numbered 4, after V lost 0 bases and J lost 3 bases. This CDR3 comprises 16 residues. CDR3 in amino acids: CASSVEGTGFYNEQFF. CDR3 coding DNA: TGTGCCAGCAGCGTAGAAGGGACAGGGTTCTACAATGAGCAGTTCTTC.

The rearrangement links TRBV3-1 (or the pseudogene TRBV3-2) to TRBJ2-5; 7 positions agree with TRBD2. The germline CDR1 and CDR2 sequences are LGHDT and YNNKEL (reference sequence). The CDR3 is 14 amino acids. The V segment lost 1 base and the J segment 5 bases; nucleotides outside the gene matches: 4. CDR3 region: CASSQGAGSETQYF. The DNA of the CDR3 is TGTGCCAGCAGCCAAGGAGCGGGGTCCGAGACCCAGTACTTC.

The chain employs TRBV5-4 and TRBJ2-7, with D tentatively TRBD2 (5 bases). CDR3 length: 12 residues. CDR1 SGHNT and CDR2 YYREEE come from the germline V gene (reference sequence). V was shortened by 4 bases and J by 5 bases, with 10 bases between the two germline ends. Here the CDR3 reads CASSPLGDEQYF. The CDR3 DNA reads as TGTGCCAGCAGCCCCCTCGGGGACGAGCAGTACTTC.

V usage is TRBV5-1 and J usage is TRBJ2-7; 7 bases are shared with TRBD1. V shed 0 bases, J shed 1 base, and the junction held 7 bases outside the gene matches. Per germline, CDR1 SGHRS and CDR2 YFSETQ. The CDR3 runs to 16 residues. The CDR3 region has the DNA TGCGCCAGCAGCTTGGCGGGACAGCAAGCATCCTACGAGCAGTACTTC. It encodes CASSLAGQQASYEQYF.

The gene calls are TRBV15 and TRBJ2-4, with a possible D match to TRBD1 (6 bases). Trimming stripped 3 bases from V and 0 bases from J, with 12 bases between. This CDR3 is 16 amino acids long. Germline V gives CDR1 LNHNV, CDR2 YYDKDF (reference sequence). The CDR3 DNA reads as TGTGCCACCAGCAGTACAGGGTGGCTAGCCAAAAACATTCAGTACTTC. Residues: CATSSTGWLAKNIQYF.

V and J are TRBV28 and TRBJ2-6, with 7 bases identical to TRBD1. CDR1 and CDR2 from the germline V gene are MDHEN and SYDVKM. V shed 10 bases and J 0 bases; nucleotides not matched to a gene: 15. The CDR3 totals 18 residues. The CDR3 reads CATPAEGQASSGANVLTF. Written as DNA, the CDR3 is TGTGCCACTCCAGCCGAAGGACAGGCGAGCTCTGGGGCCAACGTCCTGACTTTC.

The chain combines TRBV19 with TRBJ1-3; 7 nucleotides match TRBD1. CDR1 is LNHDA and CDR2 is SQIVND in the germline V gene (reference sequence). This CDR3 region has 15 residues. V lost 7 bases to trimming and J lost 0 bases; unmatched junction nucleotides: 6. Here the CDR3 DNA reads TGTGCCAGTACCCCAAGGGGGCTCTCTGGAAACACCATATATTTT. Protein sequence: CASTPRGLSGNTIYF.

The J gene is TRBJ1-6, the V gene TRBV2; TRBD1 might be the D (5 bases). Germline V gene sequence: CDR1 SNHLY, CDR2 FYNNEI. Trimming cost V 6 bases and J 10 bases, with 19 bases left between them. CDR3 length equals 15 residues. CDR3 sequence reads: CASRGGNRAASPLHF. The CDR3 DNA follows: TGTGCCAGCAGGGGGGGGAACAGAGCAGCCTCACCCCTCCACTTT.

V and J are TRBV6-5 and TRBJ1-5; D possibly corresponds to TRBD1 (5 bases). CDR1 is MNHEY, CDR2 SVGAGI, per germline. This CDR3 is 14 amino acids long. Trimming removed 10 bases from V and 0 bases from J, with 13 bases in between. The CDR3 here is CATKGRYSNQPQHF. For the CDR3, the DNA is TGTGCCACCAAGGGACGATATAGCAATCAGCCCCAGCATTTT.

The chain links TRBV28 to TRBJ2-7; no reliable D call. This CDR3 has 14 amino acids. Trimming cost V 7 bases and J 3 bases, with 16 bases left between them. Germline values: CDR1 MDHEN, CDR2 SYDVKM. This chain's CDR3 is CASTLTGYLYEQYF. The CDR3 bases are TGTGCCAGCACCCTTACTGGGTACCTCTACGAGCAGTACTTC.

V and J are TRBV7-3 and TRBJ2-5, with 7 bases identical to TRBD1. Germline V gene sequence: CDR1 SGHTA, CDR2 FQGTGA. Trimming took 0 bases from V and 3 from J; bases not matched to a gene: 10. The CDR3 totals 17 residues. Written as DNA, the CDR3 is TGTGCCAGCAGCTTAACGTCGACACCAGGGGGTAAAGAGACCCAGTACTTC. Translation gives CASSLTSTPGGKETQYF.

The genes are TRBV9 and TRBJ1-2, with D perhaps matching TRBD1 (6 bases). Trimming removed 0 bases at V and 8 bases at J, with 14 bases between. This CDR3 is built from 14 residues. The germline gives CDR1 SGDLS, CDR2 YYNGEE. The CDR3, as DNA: TGTGCCAGCAGCGTAGAGGGTAGCGGGGGCGGCTACACCTTC. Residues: CASSVEGSGGGYTF.

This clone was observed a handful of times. The CDR3 sequence: CASRGGVQPQHF. CDR3 bases: TGTGCCAGCAGGGGGGGCGTGCAGCCCCAGCATTTT. V gene TRBV6-5 combines with J gene TRBJ1-5, with a tentative D call TRBD1 (6 bases). V was pared by 6 bases and J by 7 bases, with 10 bases between. Germline V lookup: CDR1 MNHEY, CDR2 SVGAGI. There are 12 residues in the CDR3.

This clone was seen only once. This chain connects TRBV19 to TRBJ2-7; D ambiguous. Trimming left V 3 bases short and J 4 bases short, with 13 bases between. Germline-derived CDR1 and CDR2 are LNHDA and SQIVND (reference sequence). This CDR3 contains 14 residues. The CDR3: CASSIEDGGYEQYF. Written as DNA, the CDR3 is TGTGCCAGTAGTATTGAGGACGGCGGATACGAGCAGTACTTC.

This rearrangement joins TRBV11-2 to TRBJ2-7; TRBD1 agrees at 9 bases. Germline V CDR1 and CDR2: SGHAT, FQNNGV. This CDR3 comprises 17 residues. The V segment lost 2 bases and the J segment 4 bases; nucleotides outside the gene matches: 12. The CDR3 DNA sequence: TGTGCCAGCAGCTTATTCTCTGGGACAGGGACGGCGTACGAGCAGTACTTC. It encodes CASSLFSGTGTAYEQYF.

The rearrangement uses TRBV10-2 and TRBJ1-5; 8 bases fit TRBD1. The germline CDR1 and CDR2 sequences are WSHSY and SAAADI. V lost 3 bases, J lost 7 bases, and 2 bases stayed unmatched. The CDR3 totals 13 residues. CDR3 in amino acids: CASSETGGQPQHF. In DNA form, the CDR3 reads TGCGCCAGCAGTGAAACAGGGGGACAGCCCCAGCATTTT.

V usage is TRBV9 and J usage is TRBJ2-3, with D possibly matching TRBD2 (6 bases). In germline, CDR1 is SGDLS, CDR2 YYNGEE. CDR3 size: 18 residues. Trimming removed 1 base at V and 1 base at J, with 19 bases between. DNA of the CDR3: TGTGCCAGCAGCGTATCCCCACTTCGAAGCGGGCGCACAGATACGCAGTATTTT. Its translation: CASSVSPLRSGRTDTQYF.